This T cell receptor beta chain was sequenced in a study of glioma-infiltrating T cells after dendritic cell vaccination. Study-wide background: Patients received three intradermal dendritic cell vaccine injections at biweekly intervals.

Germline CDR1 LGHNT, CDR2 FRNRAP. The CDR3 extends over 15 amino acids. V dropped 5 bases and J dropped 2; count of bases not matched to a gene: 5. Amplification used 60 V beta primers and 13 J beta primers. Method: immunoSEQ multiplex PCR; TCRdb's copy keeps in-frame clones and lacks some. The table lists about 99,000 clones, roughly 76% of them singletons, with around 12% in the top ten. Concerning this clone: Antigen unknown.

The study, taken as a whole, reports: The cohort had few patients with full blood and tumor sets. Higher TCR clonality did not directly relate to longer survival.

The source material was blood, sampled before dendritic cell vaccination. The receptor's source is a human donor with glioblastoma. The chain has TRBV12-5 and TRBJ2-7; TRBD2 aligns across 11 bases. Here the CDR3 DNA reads TGTGCTAGTGGTGGGCGACTAGCGGGGACCTACGAGCAGTACTTC. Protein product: CASGGRLAGTYEQYF.